These 25 T cell receptor beta chains share one sample of origin, sequenced in a study of blood T cell repertoires in COVID-19. The data were produced by immunoSEQ multiplex PCR, yet TCRdb's version contains in-frame clones alone and is incomplete. Among about 64,000 clones listed, 70% to 90% were seen once. Source material: peripheral blood. Every receptor here comes from a man between 35 and 55 years old with acute or convalescent COVID-19.

The rearrangement uses TRBV5-5 and TRBJ2-5; maybe TRBD1 (7 bases). The CDR3 sequence is 15 residues long. Germline V gene data show CDR1 as SGHKS and CDR2 as YYEKEE (reference sequence). The V and J ends lost 4 bases and 4 bases respectively, with 17 bases between them. CDR3 nucleotides: TGTGCCAGCAGCCTGCTCCGACAGGGAGGAGAGACCCAGTACTTC. Its protein is CASSLLRQGGETQYF.

The V and J genes are TRBV6-6 and TRBJ1-2; 8 bases are a match to TRBD1. With 7 bases clipped from V and 3 bases from J, the junction kept 4 bases outside the gene matches. Germline V lookup: CDR1 MNHNY, CDR2 SVGAGI (reference sequence). CDR3 length: 13 amino acids. The CDR3 region has the DNA TGTGCCAGCAATCCGGGACAGGACTATGGCTACACCTTC. Translation: CASNPGQDYGYTF.

This clone occurred once. The rearrangement uses TRBV5-8 and TRBJ2-7, with D unclear. CDR3 length: 16 residues. V gave up 6 bases and J gave up 3 bases, with 22 bases separating them. CDR1 SGHTS and CDR2 YDEGEE come from the germline V gene. The CDR3 nucleotides are TGTGCCAGCACCCCGAGCGCCCTCCACTACTACTACGAGCAGTACTTC. Encoded protein: CASTPSALHYYYEQYF.

This clone turned up a few times. CDR3: CASSVAQAGNGYTF. For the CDR3, the DNA is TGTGCCAGCAGCGTAGCTCAGGCAGGGAATGGCTACACCTTC. This rearrangement joins TRBV9 to TRBJ1-2; D possibly corresponds to TRBD1 (5 bases). Germline V gives CDR1 SGDLS, CDR2 YYNGEE. Trimming pared 0 bases from V and 6 bases from J, leaving 12 bases between. The CDR3 is 14 amino acids.

The chain joins TRBV28 to TRBJ1-6; D is perhaps TRBD1 (5 bases). Trimming shortened V by 5 bases and J by 9 bases, and 17 bases separated the two germline ends. Germline V lookup: CDR1 MDHEN, CDR2 SYDVKM. The CDR3 extends over 15 amino acids. CDR3 in amino acids: CASSPFRQRASPLHF. DNA for the CDR3: TGTGCCAGCAGTCCATTCCGACAGCGAGCTTCACCCCTCCACTTT.

A note on this clone: The sample contains more than one DNA sequence encoding this CDR3. The V gene is TRBV2, the J gene TRBJ1-2; D remains ambiguous. Germline CDR1 SNHLY, CDR2 FYNNEI. The CDR3 runs to 12 residues. Trimming shortened V by 3 bases and J by 4 bases, and 6 bases separated the two germline ends. CDR3 nucleotide sequence: TGTGCCAGCAGTGAGGGCAGCTATGGCTACACCTTC. Protein product: CASSEGSYGYTF.

This chain links TRBV30 with TRBJ1-3; D not resolved. CDR3 size: 12 residues. Per germline, CDR1 GTSNPN and CDR2 SVGIG (reference sequence). Trimming pared 8 bases from V and 2 bases from J, leaving 10 bases between. The CDR3 is CARSLTGNTIYF. The CDR3 DNA reads TGTGCCCGTAGCCTCACTGGAAACACCATATATTTT.

This sequence joins TRBV15 and TRBJ2-2; tentative D call: TRBD2 (5 bases). Germline loops: CDR1 LNHNV, CDR2 YYDKDF (reference sequence). The CDR3 has 14 residues. Trimming shortened V by 5 bases and J by 3 bases, and 10 bases separated the two germline ends. Written as DNA, the CDR3 is TGTGCCACCAGCCTGGGAGTAGACACCGGGGAGCTGTTTTTT. It codes for CATSLGVDTGELFF.

This clone was observed a handful of times. Other DNA sequences of this sample code for an identical CDR3. This chain joins TRBV18 and TRBJ1-3; 9 bases agree with TRBD1. J was trimmed by 1 base and V by 5 bases; bases with no gene match: 6. This CDR3 comprises 16 residues. CDR1 and CDR2 from the germline V gene are KGHSH and LQKENI. The CDR3, as DNA: TGTGCCAGCTCAAGTACAGGGGGCAGTTCTGGAAACACCATATATTTT. This codes for CASSSTGGSSGNTIYF. The whole variable domain, remainder taken from reference TRBV18 and TRBJ1-3, is NAGVMQNPRHLVRRRGQEARLRCSPMKGHSHVYWYRQLPEEGLKFMVYLQKENIIDESGMPKERFSAEFPKEGPSILRIQQVVRGDSAAYFCASSSTGGSSGNTIYFGEGSWLTVV.

This rearrangement joins TRBV12-5 to TRBJ2-3; possibly TRBD2 for D (7 bases). The CDR3 spans 15 residues. Trimming removed 1 base from V and 1 base from J, with 9 bases in between. Germline V gene lookup returns CDR1 LGHNT and CDR2 FRNRAP. The CDR3 DNA reads TGTGCTAGTGGTTTGGCGGGGGGCCGCACAGATACGCAGTATTTT. Amino acid sequence: CASGLAGGRTDTQYF.

V usage is TRBV3-1 (or the pseudogene TRBV3-2) and J usage is TRBJ1-4; D unclear. CDR1 LGHDT and CDR2 YNNKEL come from the germline V gene (reference sequence). The CDR3 length is 16 residues. The V and J ends lost 0 bases and 11 bases respectively, with 19 bases between them. In DNA form, the CDR3 reads TGTGCCAGCAGCCAAGAGATTGGGATTTTAGGGAGGAAACTGTTTTTT. Its translation: CASSQEIGILGRKLFF.

This sequence joins TRBV6-1 and TRBJ2-7, with D hard to call. CDR1 is MNHNS and CDR2 is SASEGT in the germline V gene. The CDR3 extends over 13 amino acids. Trimming stripped 6 bases from V and 0 bases from J, with 9 bases between. In DNA form, the CDR3 reads TGTGCCAGCAGAGGCGGCAGCTCCTACGAGCAGTACTTC. Its protein product is CASRGGSSYEQYF.

Notes on this clone: Other DNA sequences from this sample encode an identical CDR3 as well. V usage is TRBV2 and J usage is TRBJ1-2, with TRBD1 matching over 10 bases. The CDR3 extends over 13 amino acids. V shed 5 bases, J shed 7 bases, and the junction held 4 bases outside the gene matches. Germline CDR1 is SNHLY and CDR2 is FYNNEI. The CDR3 protein is CASSRQGAGGYTF. In nucleotides, the CDR3 is TGTGCCAGCAGTCGACAGGGGGCGGGTGGCTACACCTTC.

The rearrangement links TRBV2 to TRBJ1-2; the D gene is possibly TRBD1 (6 bases). The CDR3 loop spans 18 amino acids. Germline CDR1 is SNHLY and CDR2 is FYNNEI. V lost 4 bases, J lost 2 bases, and 23 bases lay in between. DNA of the CDR3: TGTGCCAGCAGTGCCCAGGGATTGATAAAGCAGGGGAACTATGGCTACACCTTC. As protein: CASSAQGLIKQGNYGYTF. The variable domain in full, completed from reference TRBV2 and TRBJ1-2, reads EPEVTQTPSHQVTQMGQEVILRCVPISNHLYFYWYRQILGQKVEFLVSFYNNEISEKSEIFDDQFSVERPDGSNFTLKIRSTKLEDSAMYFCASSAQGLIKQGNYGYTFGSGTRLTVV.

The chain is built from TRBV9 and TRBJ2-7; the D gene is possibly TRBD1 (6 bases). Trimming cost V 3 bases and J 0 bases, with 10 bases left between them. The germline gives CDR1 SGDLS, CDR2 YYNGEE. There are 14 residues in the CDR3. The CDR3 DNA follows: TGTGCCAGCAGCGGGGACACCACCTCCTACGAGCAGTACTTC. This encodes CASSGDTTSYEQYF.

The chain combines TRBV11-2 with TRBJ1-4, with 7 bases lining up with TRBD1. Per germline, CDR1 SGHAT and CDR2 FQNNGV. V lost 5 bases to trimming and J lost 0 bases; unmatched junction nucleotides: 6. This CDR3 comprises 16 residues. The CDR3 spells CASSPDRAATNEKLFF. The CDR3 DNA is TGTGCCAGCAGCCCCGACAGGGCTGCAACTAATGAAAAACTGTTTTTT.

This clone has only one observation. This chain uses TRBV7-9 with TRBJ2-1, with TRBD1 matching 9 bases. With V trimmed by 5 bases and J by 4 bases, 9 bases remained unmatched. This CDR3 spans 16 amino acids. Germline loops: CDR1 SEHNR, CDR2 FQNEAQ (reference sequence). For the CDR3, the DNA is TGTGCCAGCAGCCTTGCCCCGGGACAGGGATACAATGAGCAGTTCTTC. Translation gives CASSLAPGQGYNEQFF.

This chain links TRBV5-6 with TRBJ1-2, with D uncertain. The V end was cut by 4 bases, the J end by 4 bases, with 8 bases between. The CDR3 length is 12 residues. CDR1 is SGHDT, CDR2 YYEEEE, per germline. CDR3 in DNA: TGTGCCAGCAGCAGCGGTCCCTATGGCTACACCTTC. Protein: CASSSGPYGYTF.

The chain has TRBV30 and TRBJ1-1; possibly TRBD1 for D (6 bases). CDR1 is GTSNPN and CDR2 is SVGIG in the germline V gene (reference sequence). CDR3 size: 14 residues. The V end was cut by 8 bases, the J end by 1 base, with 17 bases between. The CDR3 bases are TGTGCCACCCATGGGGGGGCTAGGAACACTGAAGCTTTCTTT. It codes for CATHGGARNTEAFF.

The chain links TRBV5-1 to TRBJ2-1, with D perhaps matching TRBD2 (5 bases). The CDR3 spans 12 residues. Trimming removed 0 bases at V and 10 bases at J, with 8 bases between. Germline CDR1 and CDR2: SGHRS and YFSETQ. Here the CDR3 DNA reads TGCGCCAGCAGCTTGGCCTCGGGGGAGCAGTTCTTC. The encoded protein is CASSLASGEQFF.

V gene TRBV20-1 combines with J gene TRBJ2-6; TRBD2 is a possible D gene (6 bases). This CDR3 has 16 residues. With 3 bases removed from V and 0 bases from J, the gap between germline ends came to 12 bases. CDR1 and CDR2 (germline): DFQATT, SNEGSKA (reference sequence). CDR3 DNA sequence: TGCAGTGCTAGTGCCCGGGGGTCCTCTGGGGCCAACGTCCTGACTTTC. Translation gives CSASARGSSGANVLTF.

The chain carries TRBV27 and TRBJ1-5; D not resolved. Trimming removed 5 bases at V and 2 bases at J, with 10 bases between. From germline, CDR1 is MNHEY and CDR2 SMNVEV (reference sequence). This CDR3 region has 14 residues. The CDR3 nucleotides read TGTGCCAGCAGTCTATATTTAGGCAATCAGCCCCAGCATTTT. It specifies CASSLYLGNQPQHF.

The CDR3 nucleotides read TGCAGCGTTGAACGACGGACAGGGGTCAAAGAGACCCAGTACTTC. It yields the protein CSVERRTGVKETQYF. This chain connects TRBV29-1 to TRBJ2-5, with TRBD1 matching over 9 bases. V lost 2 bases to trimming and J lost 3 bases; unmatched junction nucleotides: 7. The CDR3 runs to 15 residues. The germline V gene encodes CDR1 SQVTM and CDR2 ANQGSEA. Combining the CDR3 with reference TRBV29-1 and TRBJ2-5 gives the whole variable domain SAVISQKPSRDICQRGTSLTIQCQVDSQVTMMFWYRQQPGQSLTLIATANQGSEATYESGFVIDKFPISRPNLTFSTLTVSNMSPEDSSIYLCSVERRTGVKETQYFGPGTRLLVL.

V gene TRBV28 combines with J gene TRBJ1-5; 12 bases map to TRBD1. CDR1 is MDHEN and CDR2 is SYDVKM in the germline V gene. This CDR3 is 17 amino acids long. The ends lost 5 bases at V and 2 bases at J; junction bases unmatched: 7. DNA of the CDR3: TGTGCCAGCAGTGCCGGGACAGGGGGCGCGGGCAATCAGCCCCAGCATTTT. It codes for CASSAGTGGAGNQPQHF.

This rearrangement joins TRBV7-6 to TRBJ2-1; 13 bases are a match to TRBD2. This CDR3 has 17 amino acids. Germline-derived CDR1 and CDR2 are SGHVS and FNYEAQ. Unmatched junction bases numbered 7, after V lost 0 bases and J lost 8 bases. CDR3 region: CASSLARLAGGRDEQFF. CDR3 nucleotides: TGTGCCAGCAGCTTAGCCCGACTAGCGGGGGGTAGGGATGAGCAGTTCTTC.